This passage covers 29 T cell receptor beta chains from one sample sequenced in a study of glioma-infiltrating T cells after dendritic cell vaccination. Sequencing was performed with immunoSEQ multiplex PCR; in TCRdb, only in-frame clones are kept and a portion is missing. The sample lists more than 30,000 clones; 90% were seen once. The material was blood, obtained before dendritic cell vaccination. The receptors stem from a human donor with glioblastoma.

The chain employs TRBV4-1 and TRBJ2-1, with 10 bases aligning to TRBD2. The CDR3 runs 16 residues. Germline CDR1 and CDR2: MGHRA and YSYEKL. J gave up 4 bases and V 5 bases, and 8 bases lay outside the gene matches. This CDR3 reads CASSETLAGAYNEQFF. The CDR3 region has the DNA TGCGCCAGCAGCGAAACCCTAGCGGGGGCATACAATGAGCAGTTCTTC.

The chain recombines TRBV18 with TRBJ2-2, with 13 positions matching TRBD2. Unmatched junction bases numbered 7, after V lost 3 bases and J lost 0 bases. The CDR3 is 19 amino acids. Germline assignment: CDR1 KGHSH and CDR2 LQKENI. This chain's CDR3 is CASSPLRTSGGTNTGELFF. CDR3 nucleotides: TGTGCCAGCTCACCTCTTCGGACTAGCGGGGGAACGAACACCGGGGAGCTGTTTTTT.

The V gene is TRBV4-1, the J gene TRBJ2-2, with D possibly being TRBD2 (5 bases). The V and J ends lost 4 bases and 4 bases respectively, with 13 bases between them. The CDR3 extends over 15 amino acids. The germline gives CDR1 MGHRA, CDR2 YSYEKL. The CDR3 sequence: CASSPLRDRTGELFF. DNA of the CDR3: TGCGCCAGCAGCCCTTTGAGGGATCGCACCGGGGAGCTGTTTTTT.

The chain has TRBV5-5 and TRBJ2-7; D is possibly TRBD2 (6 bases). Germline lookup yields CDR1 SGHKS and CDR2 YYEKEE (reference sequence). The CDR3 spans 15 residues. V lost 4 bases and J 2 bases, leaving 16 bases between the germline ends. The CDR3 loop is CASSTTGGSTYEQYF. DNA for the CDR3: TGTGCCAGCAGCACCACAGGAGGGTCCACCTACGAGCAGTACTTC. Full variable domain (remainder filled in from reference TRBV5-5 and TRBJ2-7): DAGVTQSPTHLIKTRGQQVTLRCSPISGHKSVSWYQQVLGQGPQFIFQYYEKEERGRGNFPDRFSARQFPNYSSELNVNALLLGDSALYLCASSTTGGSTYEQYFGPGTRLTVT.

The CDR3 DNA follows: TGTGCTAGTGGGTCCGGGACAGAGCTAGCCAAAAACATTCAGTACTTC. It is translated as CASGSGTELAKNIQYF. The chain combines TRBV12-5 with TRBJ2-4; 7 positions match TRBD1. Germline CDR1 is LGHNT and CDR2 is FRNRAP. This CDR3 contains 16 residues. V dropped 6 bases and J dropped 0; count of bases not matched to a gene: 8.

The chain links TRBV7-9 to TRBJ1-1, with D unresolved. V lost 5 bases to trimming and J lost 4 bases, with 14 bases between them. This CDR3 is 14 amino acids long. The V gene's germline CDR1 is SEHNR and CDR2 FQNEAQ (reference sequence). In DNA form, the CDR3 reads TGTGCCAGCAGCCCGTCGGGTACGGTCACTGAAGCTTTCTTT. Protein: CASSPSGTVTEAFF.

The genes are TRBV18 and TRBJ2-7, with a tentative D call TRBD1 (6 bases). Per germline, CDR1 KGHSH and CDR2 LQKENI. V gave up 0 bases and J gave up 5 bases, with 14 bases separating them. The CDR3 loop spans 15 amino acids. The CDR3 protein is CASSPPFAQGDEQYF. In nucleotides, the CDR3 is TGTGCCAGCTCACCACCGTTTGCACAGGGAGACGAGCAGTACTTC. Variable domain in full (rest from reference TRBV18 and TRBJ2-7): NAGVMQNPRHLVRRRGQEARLRCSPMKGHSHVYWYRQLPEEGLKFMVYLQKENIIDESGMPKERFSAEFPKEGPSILRIQQVVRGDSAAYFCASSPPFAQGDEQYFGPGTRLTVT.

The chain is built from TRBV4-1 and TRBJ2-3; TRBD1 matches 8 bases. Germline values: CDR1 MGHRA, CDR2 YSYEKL. J was trimmed by 4 bases and V by 3 bases; bases with no gene match: 6. This CDR3 comprises 15 residues. The DNA of the CDR3 is TGCGCCAGCAGCCAGGAGGACAGGGCGGCAGATACGCAGTATTTT. This translates into CASSQEDRAADTQYF.

The chain recombines TRBV6-5 with TRBJ1-3, with D unclear. This CDR3 spans 16 amino acids. Germline V gene sequence: CDR1 MNHEY, CDR2 SVGAGI. V shed 4 bases and J shed 0 bases, with 13 bases lying between them. The CDR3 coding sequence is TGTGCCAGCAGTTTATCAGTTGAGGTCTCTGGAAACACCATATATTTT. The encoded protein is CASSLSVEVSGNTIYF.

This chain uses TRBV2 with TRBJ2-7, with D maybe TRBD1 (5 bases). Per germline, CDR1 SNHLY and CDR2 FYNNEI. With 7 bases removed from V and 4 bases from J, the gap between germline ends came to 8 bases. The CDR3 runs 11 residues. This CDR3 reads CASIQGYEQYF. CDR3 coding DNA: TGTGCCAGCATTCAGGGATACGAGCAGTACTTC.

The V and J genes are TRBV9 and TRBJ1-6; 8 positions agree with TRBD1. CDR3 length equals 14 residues. Germline V gives CDR1 SGDLS, CDR2 YYNGEE. With 0 bases clipped from V and 8 bases from J, the junction kept 1 base outside the gene matches. The CDR3: CASSVGTGYSPLHF. CDR3 bases: TGTGCCAGCAGCGTAGGGACAGGGTATTCACCCCTCCACTTT.

This clone was observed a handful of times. This chain uses TRBV6-5 with TRBJ1-5, with D perhaps matching TRBD1 (5 bases). The CDR3 runs 13 residues. Trimming shortened V by 7 bases and J by 6 bases, and 13 bases separated the two germline ends. From germline, CDR1 is MNHEY and CDR2 SVGAGI. Written as DNA, the CDR3 is TGTGCCAGCACTCGGGGGACGGGTCAGCCCCAGCATTTT. This encodes CASTRGTGQPQHF.

This chain joins TRBV5-1 and TRBJ2-7; 7 positions agree with TRBD2. The germline gives CDR1 SGHRS, CDR2 YFSETQ. CDR3 size: 14 residues. V trimming: 1 base; J trimming: 2 bases; junction bases outside the gene matches: 3. CDR3 in DNA: TGCGCCAGCAGCTTGTCGGGGGGACCCTACGAGCAGTACTTC. This codes for CASSLSGGPYEQYF. The full variable domain, in which reference TRBV5-1 and TRBJ2-7 provide the parts outside the CDR3, is KAGVTQTPRYLIKTRGQQVTLSCSPISGHRSVSWYQQTPGQGLQFLFEYFSETQRNKGNFPGRFSGRQFSNSRSEMNVSTLELGDSALYLCASSLSGGPYEQYFGPGTRLTVT.

The chain combines TRBV4-1 with TRBJ1-5, with D possibly matching TRBD1 (5 bases). Trimming left V 4 bases short and J 1 base short, with 8 bases between. Germline CDR1 reads MGHRA; CDR2 reads YSYEKL. This CDR3 contains 14 residues. In DNA form, the CDR3 reads TGCGCCAGCAGCCCGGACATGAGCAATCAGCCCCAGCATTTT. It is translated as CASSPDMSNQPQHF.

V usage is TRBV28 and J usage is TRBJ2-1; D possibly corresponds to TRBD2 (6 bases). The CDR3 extends over 12 amino acids. Trimming took 5 bases from V and 10 from J, leaving 12 bases between them. Germline assignment: CDR1 MDHEN and CDR2 SYDVKM. The CDR3 nucleotides read TGTGCCAGCAGTCTCGGGACTGGAGAGCAGTTCTTC. The encoded protein is CASSLGTGEQFF.

The chain combines TRBV5-1 with TRBJ2-1, with TRBD1 matching over 8 bases. The trim removed 4 bases at V and 5 bases at J, leaving 5 bases unmatched. Germline lookup yields CDR1 SGHRS and CDR2 YFSETQ. This CDR3 has 14 amino acids. The CDR3 sequence: CASSPLTGDNEQFF. The CDR3 coding sequence is TGCGCCAGCAGCCCGTTGACAGGGGACAATGAGCAGTTCTTC.

In DNA form, the CDR3 reads TGTGCCAGCAGCGAAAACCCTAGCGCGACGAGCAAGTACTTC. Its translation: CASSENPSATSKYF. The V gene is TRBV9, the J gene TRBJ2-7; the D gene is possibly TRBD2 (6 bases). The germline V and J ends were trimmed by 3 bases and 11 bases, with 21 bases remaining between them. The CDR3 is made up of 14 amino acids. The germline V gene encodes CDR1 SGDLS and CDR2 YYNGEE.

The chain couples TRBV5-4 to TRBJ2-3, with D unresolved. V shed 1 base and J shed 3 bases, with 3 bases lying between them. The CDR3 loop spans 12 amino acids. Germline-derived CDR1 and CDR2 are SGHNT and YYREEE (reference sequence). CDR3 protein: CASSLRTDTQYF. DNA for the CDR3: TGTGCCAGCAGCTTGCGTACAGATACGCAGTATTTT.

This sequence joins TRBV10-3 and TRBJ1-1; tentatively, D is TRBD1 (6 bases). The V gene lost 6 bases and the J gene lost 4 bases, with 15 bases spanning the gap. The CDR3 spans 14 residues. In germline, CDR1 is ENHRY, CDR2 SYGVKD. The CDR3 here is CAIRPTGFSTEAFF. In nucleotides, the CDR3 is TGTGCCATCAGGCCAACAGGGTTCAGCACTGAAGCTTTCTTT.

This chain connects TRBV5-5 to TRBJ2-5, with 15 bases lining up with TRBD2. J lost 5 bases, V lost 4 bases, and 3 bases had no gene match. The CDR3 has 15 amino acids. Germline CDR1 and CDR2: SGHKS and YYEKEE (reference sequence). CDR3 loop: CASSQGLAGGETQYF. CDR3 nucleotides: TGTGCCAGCAGCCAGGGACTAGCGGGGGGTGAGACCCAGTACTTC.

This sequence joins TRBV6-1 and TRBJ1-2, with TRBD1 matching over 9 bases. The CDR3 is made up of 15 amino acids. V was pared by 6 bases and J by 8 bases, with 13 bases of the junction left unmatched. Germline CDR1 and CDR2: MNHNS and SASEGT. CDR3: CASRETGGRRRGYTF. In DNA, the CDR3 is TGTGCCAGCAGGGAGACAGGGGGGCGTCGTCGAGGCTACACCTTC.

The V call is TRBV5-1, the J call TRBJ1-1; 9 bases map to TRBD1. With V trimmed by 1 base and J by 4 bases, 5 bases remained unmatched. Germline CDR1 reads SGHRS; CDR2 reads YFSETQ. The CDR3 is made up of 15 amino acids. In DNA form, the CDR3 reads TGCGCCAGCAGCTTGAGGACAGGGGAGGCCACTGAAGCTTTCTTT. As protein: CASSLRTGEATEAFF.

This chain joins TRBV30 and TRBJ2-4, with 8 positions matching TRBD2. The germline V gene encodes CDR1 GTSNPN and CDR2 SVGIG (reference sequence). This CDR3 has 13 residues. Trimming cost V 4 bases and J 5 bases; bases outside gene matches: 4. CDR3 DNA: TGTGCCTGGAATCGGGGGGGAGAAAACATTCAGTACTTC. It codes for CAWNRGGENIQYF.

This clone was seen once. The genes are TRBV6-1 and TRBJ1-2, with TRBD1 matching over 8 bases. Germline V lookup: CDR1 MNHNS, CDR2 SASEGT. CDR3 length: 14 amino acids. J lost 5 bases, V lost 7 bases, and 9 bases had no gene match. The CDR3 reads CASTTGGTGYGYTF. The CDR3 DNA follows: TGTGCCAGCACCACAGGGGGGACTGGGTATGGCTACACCTTC.

The table lists this clone with a few counts. This CDR3 reads CASSQSGYSYNEQFF. The DNA for the CDR3 is TGTGCCAGCAGCCAGAGCGGCTACTCCTACAATGAGCAGTTCTTC. The chain employs TRBV7-2 and TRBJ2-1; possibly TRBD2 for D (5 bases). This CDR3 has 15 amino acids. In germline, CDR1 is SGHTA, CDR2 FQGNSA. The germline V and J ends were trimmed by 5 bases and 0 bases, with 11 bases remaining between them.

This clone has only a few counts. J is TRBJ1-5 and V is TRBV7-2; 9 nucleotides line up with TRBD1. Germline V CDR1 and CDR2: SGHTA, FQGNSA. This CDR3 comprises 14 residues. The V segment lost 5 bases and the J segment 3 bases; nucleotides outside the gene matches: 2. CDR3 nucleotides: TGTGCCAGCAGCCTACAGGGGGCCAATCAGCCCCAGCATTTT. It specifies CASSLQGANQPQHF.

The rearrangement links TRBV23-1 to TRBJ1-1; the D gene is possibly TRBD1 (6 bases). TRBV23-1 is reported as an ORF; its role is uncertain. The V gene lost 10 bases and the J gene lost 4 bases, with 19 bases spanning the gap. The CDR3 is 14 residues long. The CDR3 DNA reads as TGCGCCAAAACAGGGTTAGGTCGTTGCACTGAAGCTTTCTTT. Translated: CAKTGLGRCTEAFF.

This clone is a singleton in its sample. The chain carries TRBV2 and TRBJ2-7; tentative D call: TRBD2 (7 bases). Trimming left V 6 bases short and J 7 bases short, with 13 bases between. The CDR3 sequence is 12 residues long. Looked up from germline, CDR1 is SNHLY and CDR2 is FYNNEI. The chain's CDR3 is CASRKGGPEQYF. In nucleotides, the CDR3 is TGTGCCAGCAGAAAGGGGGGGCCTGAGCAGTACTTC. Supplemented by reference TRBV2 and TRBJ2-7, the full variable domain reads EPEVTQTPSHQVTQMGQEVILRCVPISNHLYFYWYRQILGQKVEFLVSFYNNEISEKSEIFDDQFSVERPDGSNFTLKIRSTKLEDSAMYFCASRKGGPEQYFGPGTRLTVT.

This clone was counted a single time. The rearrangement links TRBV7-8 to TRBJ1-5; D is perhaps TRBD1 (6 bases). The CDR3 runs to 14 residues. Germline values: CDR1 SGHVS, CDR2 FQNEAQ. V was clipped by 1 base and J by 9 bases, with 13 bases between them. Here the CDR3 reads CASSLGTALAPQHF. For the CDR3, the DNA is TGTGCCAGCAGCTTAGGGACAGCCCTTGCGCCCCAGCATTTT.